The source of this T cell receptor beta chain is a study of control samples from healthy donors and cancer patients. Clones were sequenced by immunoSEQ multiplex PCR, and TCRdb holds only the in-frame ones, with some missing. The sample lists 110,000 to 150,000 clones, 75% to 90% occurring once. CDR1 is MNHEY, CDR2 SVGAGI, per germline. The ends lost 2 bases at V and 3 bases at J; junction bases unmatched: 5. The length of the CDR3 is 15 residues. The receptor was isolated from a man aged 25-45 years in good health. The chain links TRBV6-5 to TRBJ2-7; TRBD1 aligns across 9 bases. The specimen sequenced was blood. DNA for the CDR3: TGTGCCAGCAGTTACCTGGGACAGGGCTTCTACGAGCAGTACTTC. Encoded protein: CASSYLGQGFYEQYF.